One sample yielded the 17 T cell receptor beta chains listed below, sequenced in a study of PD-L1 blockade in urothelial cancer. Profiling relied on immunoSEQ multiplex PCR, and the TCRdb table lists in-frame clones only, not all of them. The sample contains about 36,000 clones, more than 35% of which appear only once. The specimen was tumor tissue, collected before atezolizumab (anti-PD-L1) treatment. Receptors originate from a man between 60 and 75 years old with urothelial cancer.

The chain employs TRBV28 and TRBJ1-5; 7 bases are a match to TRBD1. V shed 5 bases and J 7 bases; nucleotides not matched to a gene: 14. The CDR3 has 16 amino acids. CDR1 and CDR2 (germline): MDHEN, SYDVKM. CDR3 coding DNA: TGTGCCAGCAGTAAACCGCGACAGGGTGGAAGGCAGCCCCAGCATTTT. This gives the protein CASSKPRQGGRQPQHF.

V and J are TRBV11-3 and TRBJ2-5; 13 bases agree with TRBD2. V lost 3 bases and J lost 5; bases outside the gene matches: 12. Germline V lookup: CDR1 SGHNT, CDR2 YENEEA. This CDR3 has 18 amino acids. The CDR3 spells CASSLALLAGGGHETQYF. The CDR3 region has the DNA TGTGCCAGCAGCTTGGCCCTACTAGCGGGGGGGGGTCATGAGACCCAGTACTTC. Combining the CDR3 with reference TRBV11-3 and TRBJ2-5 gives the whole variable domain EAGVVQSPRYKIIEKKQPVAFWCNPISGHNTLYWYLQNLGQGPELLIRYENEEAVDDSQLPKDRFSAERLKGVDSTLKIQPAELGDSAVYLCASSLALLAGGGHETQYFGPGTRLLVL.

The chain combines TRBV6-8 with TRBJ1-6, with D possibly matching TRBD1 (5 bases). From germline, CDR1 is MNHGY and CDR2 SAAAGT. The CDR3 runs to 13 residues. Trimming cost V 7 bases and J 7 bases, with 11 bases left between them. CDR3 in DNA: TGTGCCAGCACCGAGCGGACAAATTCACCCCTCCACTTT. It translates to CASTERTNSPLHF.

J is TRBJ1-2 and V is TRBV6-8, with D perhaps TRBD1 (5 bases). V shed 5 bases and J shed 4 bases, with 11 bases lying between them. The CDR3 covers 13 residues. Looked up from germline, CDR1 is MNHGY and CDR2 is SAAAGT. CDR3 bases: TGTGCCAGCAGTGACCAGGGTCCCTATGGCTACACCTTC. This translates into CASSDQGPYGYTF.

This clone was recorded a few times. The CDR3 bases are TGTGCCAGTAGTATAGGACAGGGTCGTTTAACTAACTATGGCTACACCTTC. Amino acid sequence: CASSIGQGRLTNYGYTF. This rearrangement joins TRBV19 to TRBJ1-2, with 7 bases lining up with TRBD1. CDR3 length: 17 amino acids. CDR1 is LNHDA and CDR2 is SQIVND in the germline V gene (reference sequence). Trimming took 1 base from V and 0 from J; bases not matched to a gene: 8.

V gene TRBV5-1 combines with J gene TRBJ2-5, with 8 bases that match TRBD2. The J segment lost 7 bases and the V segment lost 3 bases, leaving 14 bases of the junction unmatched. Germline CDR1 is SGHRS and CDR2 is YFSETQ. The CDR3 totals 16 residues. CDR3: CASSSWSSGASGTQYF. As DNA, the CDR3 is TGCGCCAGCAGCTCGTGGAGTAGCGGGGCGTCAGGGACCCAGTACTTC.

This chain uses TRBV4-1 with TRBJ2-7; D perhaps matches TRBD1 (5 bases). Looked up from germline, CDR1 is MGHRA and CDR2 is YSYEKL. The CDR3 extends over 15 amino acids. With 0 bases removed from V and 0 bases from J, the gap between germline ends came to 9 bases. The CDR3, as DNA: TGCGCCAGCAGCCAAGAACAGGACGGCTCCTACGAGCAGTACTTC. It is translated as CASSQEQDGSYEQYF.

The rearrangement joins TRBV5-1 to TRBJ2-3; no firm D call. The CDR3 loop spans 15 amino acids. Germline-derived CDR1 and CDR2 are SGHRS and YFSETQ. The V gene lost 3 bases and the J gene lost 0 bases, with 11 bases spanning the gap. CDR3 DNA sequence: TGCGCCAGCAGCTATTCAGGTACTAGCACAGATACGCAGTATTTT. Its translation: CASSYSGTSTDTQYF.

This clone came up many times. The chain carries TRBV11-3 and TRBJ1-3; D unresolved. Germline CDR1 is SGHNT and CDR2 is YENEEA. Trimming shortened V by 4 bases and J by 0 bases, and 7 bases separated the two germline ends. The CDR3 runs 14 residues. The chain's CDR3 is CASSSTPSGNTIYF. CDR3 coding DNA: TGTGCCAGCAGCTCCACCCCCTCTGGAAACACCATATATTTT.

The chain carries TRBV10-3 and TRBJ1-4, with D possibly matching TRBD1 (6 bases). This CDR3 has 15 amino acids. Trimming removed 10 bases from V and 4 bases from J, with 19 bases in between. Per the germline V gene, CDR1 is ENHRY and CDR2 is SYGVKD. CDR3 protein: CASRDRGGSNEKLFF. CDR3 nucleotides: TGTGCCAGCCGGGATAGAGGGGGAAGTAATGAAAAACTGTTTTTT.

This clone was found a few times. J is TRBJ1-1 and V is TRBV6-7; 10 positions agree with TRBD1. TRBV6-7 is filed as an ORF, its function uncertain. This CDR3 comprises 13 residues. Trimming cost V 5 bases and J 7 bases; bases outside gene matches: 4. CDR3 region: CASSRQGAIEAFF. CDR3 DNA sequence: TGTGCCAGCAGTAGACAGGGGGCGATTGAAGCTTTCTTT.

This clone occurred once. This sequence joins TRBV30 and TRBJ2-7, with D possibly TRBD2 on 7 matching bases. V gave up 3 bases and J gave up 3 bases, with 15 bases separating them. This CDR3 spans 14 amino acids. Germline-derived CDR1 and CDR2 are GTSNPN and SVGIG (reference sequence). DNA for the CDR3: TGTGCCTGGAGGAAGTCGGGGGGCGGCTACGAGCAGTACTTC. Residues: CAWRKSGGGYEQYF.

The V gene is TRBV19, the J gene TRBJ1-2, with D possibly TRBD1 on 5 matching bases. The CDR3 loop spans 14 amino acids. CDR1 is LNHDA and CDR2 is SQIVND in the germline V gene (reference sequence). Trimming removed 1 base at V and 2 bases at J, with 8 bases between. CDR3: CASSIATGNYGYTF. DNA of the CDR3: TGTGCCAGTAGTATAGCAACAGGCAACTATGGCTACACCTTC.

The CDR3 here is CASGSSNTDTQYF. The CDR3 DNA reads TGTGCTAGTGGTTCCTCGAACACAGATACGCAGTATTTT. The chain combines TRBV12-5 with TRBJ2-3, with D unresolved. Trimming took 4 bases from V and 2 from J, leaving 7 bases between them. Per germline, CDR1 LGHNT and CDR2 FRNRAP. The CDR3 is made up of 13 amino acids. The full variable domain, rest sourced from reference TRBV12-5 and TRBJ2-3, is DARVTQTPRHKVTEMGQEVTMRCQPILGHNTVFWYRQTMMQGLELLAYFRNRAPLDDSGMPKDRFSAEMPDATLATLKIQPSEPRDSAVYFCASGSSNTDTQYFGPGTRLTVL.

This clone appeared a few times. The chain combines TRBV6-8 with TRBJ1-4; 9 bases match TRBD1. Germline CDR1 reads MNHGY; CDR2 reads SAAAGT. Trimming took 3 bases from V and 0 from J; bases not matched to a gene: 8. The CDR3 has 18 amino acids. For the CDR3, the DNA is TGTGCCAGCAGTTATCGCGGACAGGGGTTCGCAACTAATGAAAAACTGTTTTTT. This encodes CASSYRGQGFATNEKLFF.

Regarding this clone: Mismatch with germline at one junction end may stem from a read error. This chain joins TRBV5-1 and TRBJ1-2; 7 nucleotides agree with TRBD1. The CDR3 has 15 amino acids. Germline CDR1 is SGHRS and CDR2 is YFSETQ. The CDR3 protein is CVSSLGTASNYGYTF. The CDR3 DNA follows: TGCGTCAGCAGCTTGGGGACAGCTTCTAACTATGGCTACACCTTC.

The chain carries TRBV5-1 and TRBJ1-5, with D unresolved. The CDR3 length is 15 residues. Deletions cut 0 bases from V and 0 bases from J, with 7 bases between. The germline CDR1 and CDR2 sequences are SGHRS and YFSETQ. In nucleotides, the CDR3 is TGCGCCAGCAGCTTGGATGGGTATAGCAATCAGCCCCAGCATTTT. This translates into CASSLDGYSNQPQHF.